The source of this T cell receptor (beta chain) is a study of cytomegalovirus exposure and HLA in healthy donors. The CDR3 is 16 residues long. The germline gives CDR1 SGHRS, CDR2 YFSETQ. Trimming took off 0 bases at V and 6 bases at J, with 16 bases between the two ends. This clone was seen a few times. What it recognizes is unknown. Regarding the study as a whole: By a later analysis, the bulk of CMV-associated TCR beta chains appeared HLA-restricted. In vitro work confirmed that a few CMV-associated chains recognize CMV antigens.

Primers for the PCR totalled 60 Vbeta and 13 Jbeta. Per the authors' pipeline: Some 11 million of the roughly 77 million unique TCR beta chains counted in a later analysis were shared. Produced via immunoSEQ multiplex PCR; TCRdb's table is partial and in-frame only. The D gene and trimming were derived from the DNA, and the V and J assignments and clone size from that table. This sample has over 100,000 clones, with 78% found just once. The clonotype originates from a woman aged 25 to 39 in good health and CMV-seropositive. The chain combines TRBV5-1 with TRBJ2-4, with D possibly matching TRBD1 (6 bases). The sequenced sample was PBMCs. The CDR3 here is CASSLGPQGMGNIQYF. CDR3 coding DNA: TGCGCCAGCAGCTTGGGACCCCAGGGGATGGGAAACATTCAGTACTTC.